This T cell receptor (beta chain) is from a study of T cell responses to AZD1222 COVID-19 vaccine. Study-wide results and caveats: Across the whole spike, CD4 TCRs peaked at regions 160-218 and 743-854.

Per the germline V gene, CDR1 is SGHRS and CDR2 is YFSETQ. With 0 bases removed from V and 4 bases from J, the gap between germline ends came to 11 bases. This CDR3 contains 15 residues. About this clone itself: The target antigen is unknown.

Here immunoSEQ multiplex PCR was the method, and the copy in TCRdb shows in-frame clones only, minus some. In the table there are some 130,000 clones, roughly 91% of which are singletons. This specimen consisted of peripheral blood, obtained 28 days after the second AZD1222 dose. This sequence originates from an adult who received the AZD1222 COVID-19 vaccine. The J gene is TRBJ1-3, the V gene TRBV5-1; no reliable D call. In DNA form, the CDR3 reads TGCGCCAGCAGCTTGGATTTGGTAAACGGAAACACCATATATTTT. This encodes CASSLDLVNGNTIYF.